This T cell receptor beta chain was identified during a study of lymphopenia after photon versus proton radiotherapy. Trimming removed 5 bases from V and 8 bases from J, with 9 bases in between. The CDR3 loop spans 11 amino acids. Germline V CDR1 and CDR2: SEHNR, FQNEAQ (reference sequence). Some clones are missing from TCRdb's copy, which holds only in-frame ones; the method was immunoSEQ multiplex PCR. Among about 26,000 clones, 90% were seen once, and the ten largest hold around 0.81%. The sequence was collected from a woman in her fifties or sixties with cholangiocarcinoma. This chain uses TRBV7-9 with TRBJ1-1; D might be TRBD1 (6 bases). This material consisted of peripheral blood, taken from a patient treated with photon-based radiotherapy. The CDR3 coding sequence is TGTGCCAGCAGCCTGGGGACAGAAGCTTTCTTT. This gives the protein CASSLGTEAFF.